This T cell receptor beta chain is from a study of T cells expressing NK-cell markers. Study-level findings and limits: Whether expanded NKG2C-expressing T cell clones recognize HCMV is unknown.

Scientists made TCR beta cDNA using 5'RACE template switching with UMIs. TCRdb reprocessed the 5' RACE reads; each CDR3 protein has one entry and no DNA is given. The sample includes about half a million distinct CDR3 sequences. The CDR3 is made up of 15 amino acids. Germline CDR1 ENHRY, CDR2 SYGVKD. To note about this clonotype: No antigen is known for it.

The V call is TRBV10-3, the J call TRBJ2-1; TCRdb outputs TRBD2, but without DNA this stays unchecked. This clonotype originated in a woman aged 45 to 65 in good health. Sequenced material: blood T cells: a sorted CD56 or NKG2C T cell subset, CD4+ or CD8+ T cells, or bulk PBMC T cells (not recorded which). CDR3 protein: CAIGGGSSSYNEQFF.